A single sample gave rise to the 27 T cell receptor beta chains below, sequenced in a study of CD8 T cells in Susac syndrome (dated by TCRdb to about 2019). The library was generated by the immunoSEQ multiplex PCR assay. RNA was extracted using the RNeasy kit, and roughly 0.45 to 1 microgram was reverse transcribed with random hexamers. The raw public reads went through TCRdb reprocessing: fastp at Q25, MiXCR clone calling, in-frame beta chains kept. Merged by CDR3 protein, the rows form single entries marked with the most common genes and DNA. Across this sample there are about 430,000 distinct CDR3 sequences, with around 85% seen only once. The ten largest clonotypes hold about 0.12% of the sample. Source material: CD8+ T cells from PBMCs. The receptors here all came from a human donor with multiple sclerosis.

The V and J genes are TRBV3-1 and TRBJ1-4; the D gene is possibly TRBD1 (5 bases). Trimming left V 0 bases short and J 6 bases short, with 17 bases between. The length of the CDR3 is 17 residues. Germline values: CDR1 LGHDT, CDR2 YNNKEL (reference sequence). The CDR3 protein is CASSQDLFGAADEKLFF. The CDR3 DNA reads TGTGCCAGCAGCCAAGATTTATTCGGGGCAGCTGATGAAAAACTGTTTTTT.

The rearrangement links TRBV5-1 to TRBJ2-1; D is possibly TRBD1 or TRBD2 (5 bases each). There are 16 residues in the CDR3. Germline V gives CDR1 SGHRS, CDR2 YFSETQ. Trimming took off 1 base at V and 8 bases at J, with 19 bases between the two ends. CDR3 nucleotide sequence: TGCGCCAGCAGCTTGACCCGGGACGAGTTTGTCGATGAGCAGTTCTTC. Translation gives CASSLTRDEFVDEQFF.

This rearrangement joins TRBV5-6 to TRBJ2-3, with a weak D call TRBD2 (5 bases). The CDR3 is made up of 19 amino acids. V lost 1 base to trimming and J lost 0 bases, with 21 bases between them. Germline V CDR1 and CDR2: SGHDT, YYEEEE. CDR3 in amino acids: CASSLLGISIHRSTDTQYF. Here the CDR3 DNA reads TGTGCCAGCAGCTTGCTCGGGATCTCAATCCACCGCAGCACAGATACGCAGTATTTT. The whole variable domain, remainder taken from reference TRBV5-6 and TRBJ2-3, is DAGVTQSPTHLIKTRGQQVTLRCSPKSGHDTVSWYQQALGQGPQFIFQYYEEEERQRGNFPDRFSGHQFPNYSSELNVNALLLGDSALYLCASSLLGISIHRSTDTQYFGPGTRLTVL.

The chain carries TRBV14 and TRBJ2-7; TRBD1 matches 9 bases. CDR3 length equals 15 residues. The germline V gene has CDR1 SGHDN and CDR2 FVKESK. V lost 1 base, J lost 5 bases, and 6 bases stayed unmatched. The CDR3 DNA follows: TGTGCCAGCAGCCAAGTTCGACAGGGGGTAAACGAGCAGTACTTC. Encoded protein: CASSQVRQGVNEQYF. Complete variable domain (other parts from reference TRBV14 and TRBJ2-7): EAGVTQFPSHSVIEKGQTVTLRCDPISGHDNLYWYRRVMGKEIKFLLHFVKESKQDESGMPNNRFLAERTGGTYSTLKVQPAELEDSGVYFCASSQVRQGVNEQYFGPGTRLTVT.

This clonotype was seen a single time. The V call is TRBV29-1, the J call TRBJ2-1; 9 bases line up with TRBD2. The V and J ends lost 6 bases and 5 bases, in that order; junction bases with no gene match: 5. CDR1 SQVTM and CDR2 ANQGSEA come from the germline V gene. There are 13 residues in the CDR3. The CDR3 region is CSVAGGPHNEQFF. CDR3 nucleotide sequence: TGCAGCGTGGCGGGGGGGCCCCACAATGAGCAGTTCTTC.

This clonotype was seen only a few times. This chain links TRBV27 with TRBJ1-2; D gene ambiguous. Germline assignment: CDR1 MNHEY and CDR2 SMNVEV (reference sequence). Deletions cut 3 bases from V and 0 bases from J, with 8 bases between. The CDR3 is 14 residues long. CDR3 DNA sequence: TGTGCCAGCAGTTTTGGTGGAGCTAACTATGGCTACACCTTC. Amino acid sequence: CASSFGGANYGYTF.

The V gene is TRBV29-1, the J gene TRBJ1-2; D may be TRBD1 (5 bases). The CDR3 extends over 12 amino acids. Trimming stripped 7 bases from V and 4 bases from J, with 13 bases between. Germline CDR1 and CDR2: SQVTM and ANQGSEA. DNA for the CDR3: TGCAGCGCCGTCGACAGCTTCTATGGCTACACCTTC. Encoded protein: CSAVDSFYGYTF.

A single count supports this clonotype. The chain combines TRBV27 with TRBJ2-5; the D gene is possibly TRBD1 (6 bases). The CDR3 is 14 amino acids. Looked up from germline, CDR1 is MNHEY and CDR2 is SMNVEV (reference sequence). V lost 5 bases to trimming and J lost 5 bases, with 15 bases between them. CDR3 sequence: CASSPDRSGETQYF. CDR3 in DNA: TGTGCCAGCAGTCCCGACAGGTCCGGGGAGACCCAGTACTTC.

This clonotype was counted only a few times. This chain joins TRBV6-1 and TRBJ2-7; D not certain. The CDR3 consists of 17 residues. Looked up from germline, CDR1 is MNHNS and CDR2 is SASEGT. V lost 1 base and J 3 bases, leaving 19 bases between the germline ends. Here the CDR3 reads CASSEDPRQEEDYEQYF. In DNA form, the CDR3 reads TGTGCCAGCAGTGAAGATCCTCGCCAGGAAGAGGACTACGAGCAGTACTTC.

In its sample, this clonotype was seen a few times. Written as DNA, the CDR3 is TGTGCCAGCAGTCCGGCGAGCTCCTACAATGAGCAGTTCTTC. It encodes CASSPASSYNEQFF. The chain joins TRBV6-5 to TRBJ2-1; D call uncertain. V shed 5 bases and J shed 0 bases, with 8 bases lying between them. The CDR3 contains 14 residues. Per germline, CDR1 MNHEY and CDR2 SVGAGI.

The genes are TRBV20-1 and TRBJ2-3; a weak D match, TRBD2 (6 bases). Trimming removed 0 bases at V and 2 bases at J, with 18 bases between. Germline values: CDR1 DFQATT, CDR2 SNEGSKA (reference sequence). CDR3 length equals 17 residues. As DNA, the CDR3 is TGCAGTGCTAGAGAACCCCGAATAGCGGTCCACACAGATACGCAGTATTTT. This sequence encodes CSAREPRIAVHTDTQYF.

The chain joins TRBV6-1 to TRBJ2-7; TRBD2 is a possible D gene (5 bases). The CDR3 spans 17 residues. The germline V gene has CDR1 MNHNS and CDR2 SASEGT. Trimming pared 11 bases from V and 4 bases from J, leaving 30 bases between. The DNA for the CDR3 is TGTGCCGTCACCTGGAGGCAGCCGAGATCGTCTGCTTACGAGCAGTACTTC. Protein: CAVTWRQPRSSAYEQYF.

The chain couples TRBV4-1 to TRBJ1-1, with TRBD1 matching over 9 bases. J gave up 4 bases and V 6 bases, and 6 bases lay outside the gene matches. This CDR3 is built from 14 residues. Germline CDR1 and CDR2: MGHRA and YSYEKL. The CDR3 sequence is CASRPGQGSTEAFF. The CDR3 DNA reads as TGCGCCAGCAGGCCCGGACAGGGGAGCACTGAAGCTTTCTTT.

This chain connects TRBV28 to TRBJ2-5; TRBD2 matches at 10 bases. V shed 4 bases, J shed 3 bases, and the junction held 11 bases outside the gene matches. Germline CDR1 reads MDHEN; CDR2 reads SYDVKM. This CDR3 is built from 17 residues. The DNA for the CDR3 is TGTGCCAGCAGTTCCCTTCTAGCGGGGGTCGCAAAAGAGACCCAGTACTTC. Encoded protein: CASSSLLAGVAKETQYF.

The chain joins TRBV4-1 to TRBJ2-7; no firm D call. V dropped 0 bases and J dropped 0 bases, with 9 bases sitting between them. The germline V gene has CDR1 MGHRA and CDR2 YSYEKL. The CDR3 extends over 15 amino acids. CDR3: CASSQESYSSYEQYF. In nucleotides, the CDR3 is TGCGCCAGCAGCCAAGAGTCCTATAGCTCCTACGAGCAGTACTTC.

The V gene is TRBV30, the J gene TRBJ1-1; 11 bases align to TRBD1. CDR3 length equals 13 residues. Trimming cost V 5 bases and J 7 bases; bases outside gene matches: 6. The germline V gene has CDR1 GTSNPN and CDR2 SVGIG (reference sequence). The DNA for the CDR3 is TGTGCCTGGGGACAGGGGGCGACTATTGAAGCTTTCTTT. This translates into CAWGQGATIEAFF.

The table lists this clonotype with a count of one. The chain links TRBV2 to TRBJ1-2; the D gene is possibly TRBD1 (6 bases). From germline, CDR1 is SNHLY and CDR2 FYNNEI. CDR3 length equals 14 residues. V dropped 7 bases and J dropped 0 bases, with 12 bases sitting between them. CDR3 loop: CASTGGGTNYGYTF. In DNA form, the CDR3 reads TGTGCCAGCACCGGAGGGGGAACTAACTATGGCTACACCTTC.

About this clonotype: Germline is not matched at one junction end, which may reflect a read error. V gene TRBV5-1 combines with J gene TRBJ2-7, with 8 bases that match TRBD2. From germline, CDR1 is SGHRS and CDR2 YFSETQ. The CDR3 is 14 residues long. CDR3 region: CASSSGGGSYEQYF. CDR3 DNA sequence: TGTGCCAGCAGCTCGGGGGGGGGTTCCTACGAGCAGTACTTC.

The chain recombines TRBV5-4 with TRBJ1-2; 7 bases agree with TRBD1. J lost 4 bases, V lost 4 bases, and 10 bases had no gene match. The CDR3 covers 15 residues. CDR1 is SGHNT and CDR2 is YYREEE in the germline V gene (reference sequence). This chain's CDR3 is CASSATGDVIYGYTF. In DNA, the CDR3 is TGTGCCAGCAGCGCTACAGGGGACGTCATCTATGGCTACACCTTC.

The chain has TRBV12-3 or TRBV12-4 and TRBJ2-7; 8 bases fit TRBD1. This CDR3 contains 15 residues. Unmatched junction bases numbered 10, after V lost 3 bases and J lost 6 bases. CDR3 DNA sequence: TGTGCCAGCAGTTTCCCCGGACAGGGTCCCCTCGAGCAGTACTTC. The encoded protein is CASSFPGQGPLEQYF.

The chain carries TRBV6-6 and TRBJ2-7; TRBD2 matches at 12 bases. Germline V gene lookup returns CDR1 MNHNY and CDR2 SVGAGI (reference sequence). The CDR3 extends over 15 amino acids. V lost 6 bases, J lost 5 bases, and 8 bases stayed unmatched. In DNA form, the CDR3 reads TGTGCCAGCAGATGGACTAGCGGGATGGGCAACGAGCAGTACTTC. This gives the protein CASRWTSGMGNEQYF.

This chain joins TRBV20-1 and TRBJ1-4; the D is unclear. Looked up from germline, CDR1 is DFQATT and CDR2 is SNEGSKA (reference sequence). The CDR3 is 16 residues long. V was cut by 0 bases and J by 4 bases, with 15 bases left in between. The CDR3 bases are TGCAGTGCTAGAGATTATCAGTATAGGAATAATGAAAAACTGTTTTTT. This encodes CSARDYQYRNNEKLFF.

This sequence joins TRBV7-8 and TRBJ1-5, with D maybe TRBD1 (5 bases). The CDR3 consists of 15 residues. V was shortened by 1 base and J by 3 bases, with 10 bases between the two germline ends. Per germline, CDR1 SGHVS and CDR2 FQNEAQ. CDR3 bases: TGTGCCAGCAGCTTAGGAGGGGCTAACAATCAGCCCCAGCATTTT. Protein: CASSLGGANNQPQHF.

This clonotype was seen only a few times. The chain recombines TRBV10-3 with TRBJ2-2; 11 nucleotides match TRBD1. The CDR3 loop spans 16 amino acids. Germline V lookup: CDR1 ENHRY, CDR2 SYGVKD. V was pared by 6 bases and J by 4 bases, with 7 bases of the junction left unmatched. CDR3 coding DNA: TGTGCCATCAGGGGCGGACAGGGGGCGGGCACCGGGGAGCTGTTTTTT. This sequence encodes CAIRGGQGAGTGELFF.

CDR3 residues: CSARGARDYGYTF. The CDR3 region has the DNA TGCAGTGCTAGGGGCGCTAGAGACTATGGCTACACCTTC. This chain connects TRBV20-1 to TRBJ1-2; D is unresolved. The germline V gene has CDR1 DFQATT and CDR2 SNEGSKA (reference sequence). V lost 3 bases and J 3 bases, leaving 11 bases between the germline ends. This CDR3 has 13 amino acids.

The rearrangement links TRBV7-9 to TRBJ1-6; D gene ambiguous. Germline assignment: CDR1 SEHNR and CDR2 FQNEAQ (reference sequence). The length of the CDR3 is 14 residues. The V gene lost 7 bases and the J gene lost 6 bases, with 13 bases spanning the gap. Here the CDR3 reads CASMGRQINSPLHF. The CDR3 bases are TGTGCCAGCATGGGTAGGCAGATTAATTCACCCCTCCACTTT.

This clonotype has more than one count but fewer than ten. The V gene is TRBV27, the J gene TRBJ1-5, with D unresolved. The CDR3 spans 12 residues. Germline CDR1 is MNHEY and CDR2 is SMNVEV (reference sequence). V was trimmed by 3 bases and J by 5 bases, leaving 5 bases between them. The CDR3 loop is CASSFLDQPQHF. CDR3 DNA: TGTGCCAGCAGTTTTTTGGATCAGCCCCAGCATTTT.